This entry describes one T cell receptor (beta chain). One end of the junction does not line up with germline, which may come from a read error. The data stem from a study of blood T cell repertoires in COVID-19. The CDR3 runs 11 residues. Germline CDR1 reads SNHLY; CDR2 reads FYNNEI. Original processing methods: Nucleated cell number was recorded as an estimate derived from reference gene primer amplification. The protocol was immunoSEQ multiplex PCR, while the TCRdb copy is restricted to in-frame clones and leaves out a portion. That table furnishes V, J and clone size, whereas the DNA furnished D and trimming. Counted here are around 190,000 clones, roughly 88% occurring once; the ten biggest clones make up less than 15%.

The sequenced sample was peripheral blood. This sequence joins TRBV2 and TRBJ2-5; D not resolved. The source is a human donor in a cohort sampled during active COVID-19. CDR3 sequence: CASQYQEAQYF. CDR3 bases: TGTGCCAGCCAGTACCAAGAGGCCCAGTACTTC.